This T cell receptor beta chain was recovered during a study of control samples from healthy donors and cancer patients. CDR1 and CDR2 from the germline V gene are LGHDT and YNNKEL (reference sequence). There are 17 residues in the CDR3. V was clipped by 3 bases and J by 5 bases; unmatched bases: 14. The count of this clone is one. Profiling relied on immunoSEQ multiplex PCR, and the TCRdb table lists in-frame clones only, not all of them. The table lists about 120,000 clones, around nine tenths of them singletons. The specimen was PBMCs. The sequence derives from a woman aged 60-70 years with lung cancer. The V gene is TRBV3-1 (or the pseudogene TRBV3-2), the J gene TRBJ2-3, with 7 nucleotides matching TRBD2. CDR3 protein: CASSHGAGARHVDTQYF. The CDR3 DNA follows: TGTGCCAGCAGCCATGGGGCGGGAGCACGGCACGTAGATACGCAGTATTTT.